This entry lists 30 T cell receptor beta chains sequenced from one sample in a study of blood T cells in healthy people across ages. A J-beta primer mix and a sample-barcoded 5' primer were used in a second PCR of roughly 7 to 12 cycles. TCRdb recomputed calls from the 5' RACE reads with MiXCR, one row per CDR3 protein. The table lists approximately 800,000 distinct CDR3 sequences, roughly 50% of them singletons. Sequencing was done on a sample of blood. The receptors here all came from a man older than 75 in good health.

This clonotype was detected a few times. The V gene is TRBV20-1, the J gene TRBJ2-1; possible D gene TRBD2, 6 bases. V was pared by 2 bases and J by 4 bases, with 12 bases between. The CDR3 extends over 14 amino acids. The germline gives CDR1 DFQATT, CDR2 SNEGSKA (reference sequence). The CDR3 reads CSARPRDFYNEQFF. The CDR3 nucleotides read TGCAGTGCTAGACCCCGGGACTTTTACAATGAGCAGTTCTTC.

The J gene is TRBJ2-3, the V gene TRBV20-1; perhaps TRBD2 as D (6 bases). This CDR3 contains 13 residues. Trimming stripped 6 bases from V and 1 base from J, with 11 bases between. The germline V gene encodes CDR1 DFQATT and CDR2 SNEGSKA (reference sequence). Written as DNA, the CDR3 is TGCAGTGCCCCTGTAGCGGGCACAGATACGCAGTATTTT. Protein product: CSAPVAGTDTQYF.

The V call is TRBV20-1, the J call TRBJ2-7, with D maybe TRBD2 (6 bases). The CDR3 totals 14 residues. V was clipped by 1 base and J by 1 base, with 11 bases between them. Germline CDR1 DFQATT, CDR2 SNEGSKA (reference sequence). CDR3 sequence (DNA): TGCAGTGCTAGAGTGGCGGGGAAATCCTACGAGCAGTACTTC. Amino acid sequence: CSARVAGKSYEQYF.

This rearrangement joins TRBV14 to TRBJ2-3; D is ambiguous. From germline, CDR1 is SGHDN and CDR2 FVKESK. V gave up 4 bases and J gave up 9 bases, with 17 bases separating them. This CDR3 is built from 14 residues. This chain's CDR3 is CASSRLQEEKTQYF. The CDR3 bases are TGTGCCAGCAGCCGCCTACAAGAGGAGAAGACGCAGTATTTT.

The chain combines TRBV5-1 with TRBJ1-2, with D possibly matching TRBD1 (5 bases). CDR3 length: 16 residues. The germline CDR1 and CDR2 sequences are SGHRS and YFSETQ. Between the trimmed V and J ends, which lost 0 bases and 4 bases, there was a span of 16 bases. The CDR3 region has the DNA TGCGCCAGCAGCTTGGATTCGACAGCCTACCTCTATGGCTACACCTTC. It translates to CASSLDSTAYLYGYTF.

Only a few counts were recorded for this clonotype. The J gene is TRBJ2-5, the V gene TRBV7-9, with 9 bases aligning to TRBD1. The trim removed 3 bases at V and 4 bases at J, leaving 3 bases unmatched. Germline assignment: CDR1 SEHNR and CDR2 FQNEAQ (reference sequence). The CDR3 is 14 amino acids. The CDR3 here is CASSFDRGAETQYF. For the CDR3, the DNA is TGTGCCAGCAGCTTCGACAGGGGGGCAGAGACCCAGTACTTC.

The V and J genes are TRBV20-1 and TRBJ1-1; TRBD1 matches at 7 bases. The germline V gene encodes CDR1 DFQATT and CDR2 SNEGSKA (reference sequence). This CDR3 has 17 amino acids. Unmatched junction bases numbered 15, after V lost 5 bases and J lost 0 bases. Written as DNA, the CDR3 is TGCAGTGCTCCGCCAGCCCGGGACAGATCCATGAACACTGAAGCTTTCTTT. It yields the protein CSAPPARDRSMNTEAFF.

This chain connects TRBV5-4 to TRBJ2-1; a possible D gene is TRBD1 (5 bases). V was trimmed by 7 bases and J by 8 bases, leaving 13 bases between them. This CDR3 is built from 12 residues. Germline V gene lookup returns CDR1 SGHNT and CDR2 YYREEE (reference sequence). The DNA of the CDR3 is TGTGCCAGCGGCCCCAGGGCCTATGAGCAGTTCTTC. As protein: CASGPRAYEQFF.

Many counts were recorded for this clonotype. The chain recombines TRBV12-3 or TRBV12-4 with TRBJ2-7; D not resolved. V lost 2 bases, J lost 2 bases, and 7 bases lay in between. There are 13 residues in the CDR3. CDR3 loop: CASSLLGTYEQYF. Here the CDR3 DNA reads TGTGCCAGCAGTTTATTGGGGACCTACGAGCAGTACTTC.

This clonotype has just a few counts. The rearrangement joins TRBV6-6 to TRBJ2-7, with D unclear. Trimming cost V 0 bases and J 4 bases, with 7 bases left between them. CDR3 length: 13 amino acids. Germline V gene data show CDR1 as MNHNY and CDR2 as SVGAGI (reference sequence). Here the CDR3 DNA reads TGTGCCAGCAGTTACTCGATAGGATACGAGCAGTACTTC. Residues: CASSYSIGYEQYF.

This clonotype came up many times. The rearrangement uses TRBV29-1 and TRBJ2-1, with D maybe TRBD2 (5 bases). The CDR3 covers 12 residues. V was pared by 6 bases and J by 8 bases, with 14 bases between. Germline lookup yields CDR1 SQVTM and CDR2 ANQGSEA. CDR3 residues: CSVRTAIDEQFF. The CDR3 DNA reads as TGCAGCGTCAGGACTGCGATCGATGAGCAGTTCTTC.

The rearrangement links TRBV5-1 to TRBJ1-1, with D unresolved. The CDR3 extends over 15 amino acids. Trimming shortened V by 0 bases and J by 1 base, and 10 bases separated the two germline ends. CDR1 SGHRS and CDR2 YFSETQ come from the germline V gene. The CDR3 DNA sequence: TGCGCCAGCAGCTTGGAGCTTTTGCCGAACACTGAAGCTTTCTTT. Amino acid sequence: CASSLELLPNTEAFF.

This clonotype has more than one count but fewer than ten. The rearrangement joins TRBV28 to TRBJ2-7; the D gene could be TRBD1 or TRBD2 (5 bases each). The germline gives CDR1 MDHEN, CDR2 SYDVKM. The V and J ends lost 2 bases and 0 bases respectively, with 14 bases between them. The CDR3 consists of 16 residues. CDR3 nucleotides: TGTGCCAGCAGTTTAGGGGTGGGACCAAGCTCCTACGAGCAGTACTTC. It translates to CASSLGVGPSSYEQYF.

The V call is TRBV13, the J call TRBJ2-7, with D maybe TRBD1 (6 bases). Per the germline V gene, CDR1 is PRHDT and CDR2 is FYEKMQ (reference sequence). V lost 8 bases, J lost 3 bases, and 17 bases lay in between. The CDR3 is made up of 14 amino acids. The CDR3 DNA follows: TGTGCCAGCGTACACCGGGACAAGAGCTACGAGCAGTACTTC. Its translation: CASVHRDKSYEQYF.

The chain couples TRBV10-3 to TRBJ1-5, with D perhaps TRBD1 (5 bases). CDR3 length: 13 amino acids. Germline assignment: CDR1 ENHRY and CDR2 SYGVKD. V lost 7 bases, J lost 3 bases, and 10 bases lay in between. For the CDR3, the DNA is TGTGCCATCAAAGGGGCCCCCAATCAGCCCCAGCATTTT. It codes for CAIKGAPNQPQHF.

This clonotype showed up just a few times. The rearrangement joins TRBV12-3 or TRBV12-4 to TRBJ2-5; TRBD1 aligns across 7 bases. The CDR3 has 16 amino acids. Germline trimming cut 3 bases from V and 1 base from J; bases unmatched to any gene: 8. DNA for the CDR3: TGTGCCAGCAGTTTCGATCCGGGACAGTCCCAAGAGACCCAGTACTTC. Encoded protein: CASSFDPGQSQETQYF.

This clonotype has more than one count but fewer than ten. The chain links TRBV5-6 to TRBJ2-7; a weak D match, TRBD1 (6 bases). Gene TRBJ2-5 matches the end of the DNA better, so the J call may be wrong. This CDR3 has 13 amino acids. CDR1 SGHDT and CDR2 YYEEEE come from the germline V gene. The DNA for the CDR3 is TGTGCCAGCAGCTTGGACAGGGTTGAGACCCAGTACTTC. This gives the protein CASSLDRVETQYF.

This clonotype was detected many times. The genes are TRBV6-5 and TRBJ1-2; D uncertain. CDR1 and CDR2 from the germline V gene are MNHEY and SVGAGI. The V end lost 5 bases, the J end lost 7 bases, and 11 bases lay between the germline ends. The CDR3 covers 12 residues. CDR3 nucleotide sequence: TGTGCCAGCAGTACTGGGGTTGGTGGCTACACCTTC. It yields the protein CASSTGVGGYTF.

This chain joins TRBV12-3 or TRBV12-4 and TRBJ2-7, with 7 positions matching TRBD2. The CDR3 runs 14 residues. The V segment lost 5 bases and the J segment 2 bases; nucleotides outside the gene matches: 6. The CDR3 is CASSIYSGAYEQYF. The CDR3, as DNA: TGTGCCAGCAGTATTTACAGCGGGGCCTACGAGCAGTACTTC.

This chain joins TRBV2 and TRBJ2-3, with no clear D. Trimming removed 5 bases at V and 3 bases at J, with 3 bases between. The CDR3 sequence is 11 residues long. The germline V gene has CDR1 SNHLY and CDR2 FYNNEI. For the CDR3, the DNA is TGTGCCAGCAGTATGACAGATACGCAGTATTTT. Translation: CASSMTDTQYF.

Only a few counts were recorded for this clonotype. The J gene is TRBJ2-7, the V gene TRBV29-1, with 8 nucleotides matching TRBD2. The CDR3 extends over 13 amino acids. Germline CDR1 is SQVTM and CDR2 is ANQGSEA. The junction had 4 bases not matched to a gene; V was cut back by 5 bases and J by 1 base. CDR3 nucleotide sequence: TGCAGCGTTTCAACGGGAGGGTCCTACGAGCAGTACTTC. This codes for CSVSTGGSYEQYF.

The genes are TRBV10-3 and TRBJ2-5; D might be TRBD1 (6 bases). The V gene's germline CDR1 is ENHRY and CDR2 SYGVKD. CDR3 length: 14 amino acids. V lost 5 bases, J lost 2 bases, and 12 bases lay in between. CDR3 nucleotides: TGTGCCATCAGTTTGACAGGAGCTCAAGAGACCCAGTACTTC. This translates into CAISLTGAQETQYF.

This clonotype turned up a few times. CDR3 in amino acids: CAISPKAQETQYF. DNA for the CDR3: TGTGCCATCAGTCCTAAGGCACAAGAGACCCAGTACTTC. The V call is TRBV10-3, the J call TRBJ2-5; no firm D call. Deletions cut 5 bases from V and 2 bases from J, with 9 bases between. The CDR3 totals 13 residues. Germline V gene sequence: CDR1 ENHRY, CDR2 SYGVKD.

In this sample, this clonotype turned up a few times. DNA of the CDR3: TGCAGTGCTAGACGCGGGGGGGGGATCAATCAGCCCCAGCATTTT. Its translation is CSARRGGGINQPQHF. J is TRBJ1-5 and V is TRBV20-1; TRBD1 is a possible D gene (5 bases). Trimming left V 2 bases short and J 3 bases short, with 14 bases between. The CDR3 covers 15 residues. CDR1 is DFQATT and CDR2 is SNEGSKA in the germline V gene (reference sequence).

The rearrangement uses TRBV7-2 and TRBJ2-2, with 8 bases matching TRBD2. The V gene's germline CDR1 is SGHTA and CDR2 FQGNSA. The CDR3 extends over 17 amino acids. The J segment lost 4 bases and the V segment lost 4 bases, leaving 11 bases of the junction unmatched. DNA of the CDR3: TGTGCCAGCAGCTCCCACCCCAGCGGGAGTGGCACCGGGGAGCTGTTTTTT. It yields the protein CASSSHPSGSGTGELFF.

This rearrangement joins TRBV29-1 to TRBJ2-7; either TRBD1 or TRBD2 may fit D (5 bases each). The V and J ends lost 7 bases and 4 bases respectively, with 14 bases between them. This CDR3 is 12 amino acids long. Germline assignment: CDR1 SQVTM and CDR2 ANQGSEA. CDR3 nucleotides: TGCAGCGCCGGGGACCTATTGTACGAGCAGTACTTC. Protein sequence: CSAGDLLYEQYF.

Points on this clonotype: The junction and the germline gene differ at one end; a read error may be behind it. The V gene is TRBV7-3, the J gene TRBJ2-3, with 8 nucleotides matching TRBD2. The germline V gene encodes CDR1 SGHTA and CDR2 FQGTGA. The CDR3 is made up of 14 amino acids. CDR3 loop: CAGSLIGGGNTQYF. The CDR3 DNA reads TGTGCCGGCAGCTTAATCGGGGGGGGGAATACGCAGTATTTT.

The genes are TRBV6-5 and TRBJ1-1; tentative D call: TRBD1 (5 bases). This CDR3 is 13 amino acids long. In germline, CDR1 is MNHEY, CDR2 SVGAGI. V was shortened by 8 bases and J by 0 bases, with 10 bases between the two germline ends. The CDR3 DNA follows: TGTGCCAGCGGGAGGGGATTGAACACTGAAGCTTTCTTT. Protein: CASGRGLNTEAFF.

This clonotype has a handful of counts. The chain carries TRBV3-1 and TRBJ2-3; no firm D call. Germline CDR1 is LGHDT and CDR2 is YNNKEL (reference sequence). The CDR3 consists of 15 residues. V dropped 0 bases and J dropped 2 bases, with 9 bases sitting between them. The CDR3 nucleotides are TGTGCCAGCAGCCAAGATCCTCAACACACAGATACGCAGTATTTT. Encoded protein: CASSQDPQHTDTQYF.

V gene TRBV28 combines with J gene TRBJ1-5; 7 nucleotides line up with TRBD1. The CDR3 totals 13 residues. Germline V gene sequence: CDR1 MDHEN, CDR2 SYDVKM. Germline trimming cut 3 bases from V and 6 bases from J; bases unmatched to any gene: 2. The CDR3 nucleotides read TGTGCCAGCAGTTTTCAGGGGGGTCAGCCCCAGCATTTT. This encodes CASSFQGGQPQHF. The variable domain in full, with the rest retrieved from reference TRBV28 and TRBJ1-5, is DVKVTQSSRYLVKRTGEKVFLECVQDMDHENMFWYRQDPGLGLRLIYFSYDVKMKEKGDIPEGYSVSREKKERFSLILESASTNQTSMYLCASSFQGGQPQHFGDGTRLSIL.